The rows below give T cell receptor beta chains drawn from one sample of a study of blood T cells in healthy people across ages. TCRdb called the 5' RACE reads again in MiXCR, with one record for every CDR3 protein. Found here are 700,000 or so distinct CDR3 sequences, about 24% of them singletons; the top ten hold around 22%. Source material: blood. The receptors were sampled from a man between 65 and 85 years old in good health. CDR3s include the opening cysteine and the closing phenylalanine or tryptophan. Each record gives: V gene, clone size, CDR3 length, D gene, J gene, CDR3 DNA, CDR3 protein. D genes are given only for firm matches. The size of a clone is reported for some rows only, either as once, few or many, or as a class for expanded clones.

TRBV24-1	NA	15	TRBD1	TRBJ1-1	TGTGCCACCAGGGCCGACAGGGGGCTGAACACTGAAGCTTTCTTT	CATRADRGLNTEAFF
TRBV18	few	14	NA	TRBJ2-7	TGTGCCAGCTCACCACTACCTTCGCGATACGAGCAGTACTTC	CASSPLPSRYEQYF
TRBV5-1	few	14	TRBD1	TRBJ2-1	TGCGCCAGCAGCTTGGGGGACAGAGTCCCTGAGCAGTTCTTC	CASSLGDRVPEQFF
TRBV5-1	NA	16	NA	TRBJ2-3	TGCGCCAGCAGCTTACAGGGTAGAGGTATCGCAGATACGCAGTATTTT	CASSLQGRGIADTQYF
TRBV24-1	few	14	NA	TRBJ2-5	TGTGCCACCAGTGAGTCAACGTACCAAGAGACCCAGTACTTC	CATSESTYQETQYF
TRBV2	NA	15	TRBD1	TRBJ1-1	TGTGCCAGGGGGGACAGGGGAGAGGGAGTGACTGAAGCTTTCTTT	CARGDRGEGVTEAFF
TRBV19	NA	13	NA	TRBJ1-2	TGTGCCAGTATCCCCCAGGGATCCTATGGCTACACCTTC	CASIPQGSYGYTF
TRBV5-5	few	18	NA	TRBJ2-7	TGTGCCAGCAGCTTGGTCCGCGAGGGGGACTCGAGCTCCTACGAGCAGTACTTC	CASSLVREGDSSSYEQYF
TRBV24-1	few	15	NA	TRBJ2-3	TGTGCCACCGAAAATGGCGCGGGAAGCACAGATACGCAGTATTTT	CATENGAGSTDTQYF
TRBV6-6	NA	14	NA	TRBJ1-4	TGTGCCAGCAGTTACGACGGCGTAGAAGGGAAACTGTTTTTT	CASSYDGVEGKLFF
TRBV6-6	NA	15	TRBD1	TRBJ1-1	TGTGCCAGCAGAGCCCCAGACAGGGGGAACACTGAAGCTTTCTTT	CASRAPDRGNTEAFF
TRBV19	NA	10	NA	TRBJ2-7	TGTGCCAGTGGCACGTACGAGCAGTACTTC	CASGTYEQYF
TRBV29-1	NA	13	NA	TRBJ1-4	TGCAGCGTGGCCAAAACCGGTGGTGAAAAACTGTTTTTT	CSVAKTGGEKLFF
TRBV5-1	few	14	TRBD1	TRBJ1-1	TGCGCCAGCAGCTCCTGGACAGGAAACACTGAAGCTTTCTTT	CASSSWTGNTEAFF